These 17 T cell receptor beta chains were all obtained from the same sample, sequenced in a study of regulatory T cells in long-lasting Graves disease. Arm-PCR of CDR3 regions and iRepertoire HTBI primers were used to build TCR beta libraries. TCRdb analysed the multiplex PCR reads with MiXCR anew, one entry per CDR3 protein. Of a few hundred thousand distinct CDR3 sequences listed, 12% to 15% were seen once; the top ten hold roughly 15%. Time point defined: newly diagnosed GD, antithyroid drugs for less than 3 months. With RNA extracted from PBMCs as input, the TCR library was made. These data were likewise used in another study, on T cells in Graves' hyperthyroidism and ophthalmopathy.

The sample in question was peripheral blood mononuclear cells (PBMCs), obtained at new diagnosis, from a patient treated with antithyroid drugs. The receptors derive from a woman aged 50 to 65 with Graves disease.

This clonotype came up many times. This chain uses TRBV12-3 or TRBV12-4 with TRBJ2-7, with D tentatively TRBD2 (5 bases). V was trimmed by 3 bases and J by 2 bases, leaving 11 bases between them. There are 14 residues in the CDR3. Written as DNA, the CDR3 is TGTGCCAGCAGTTTTGGGAGAGGGCCCTACGAGCAGTACTTC. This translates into CASSFGRGPYEQYF.

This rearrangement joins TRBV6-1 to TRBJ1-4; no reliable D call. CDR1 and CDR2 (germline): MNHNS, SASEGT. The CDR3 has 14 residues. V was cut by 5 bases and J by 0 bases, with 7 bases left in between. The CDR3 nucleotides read TGTGCCAGCAGTAAAGGGACAACTAATGAAAAACTGTTTTTT. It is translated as CASSKGTTNEKLFF.

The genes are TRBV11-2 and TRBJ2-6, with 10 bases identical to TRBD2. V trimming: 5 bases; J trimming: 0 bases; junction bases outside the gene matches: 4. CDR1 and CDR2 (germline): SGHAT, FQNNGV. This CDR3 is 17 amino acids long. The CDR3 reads CASSPTSGSSGANVLTF. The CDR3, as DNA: TGTGCCAGCAGCCCGACTAGCGGGTCCTCTGGGGCCAACGTCCTGACTTTC.

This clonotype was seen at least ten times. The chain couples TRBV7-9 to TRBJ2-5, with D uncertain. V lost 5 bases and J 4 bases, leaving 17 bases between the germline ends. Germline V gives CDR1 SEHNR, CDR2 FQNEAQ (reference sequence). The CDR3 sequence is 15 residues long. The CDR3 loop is CASSRLTASGETQYF. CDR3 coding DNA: TGTGCCAGCAGCCGCCTTACCGCGTCGGGAGAGACCCAGTACTTC.

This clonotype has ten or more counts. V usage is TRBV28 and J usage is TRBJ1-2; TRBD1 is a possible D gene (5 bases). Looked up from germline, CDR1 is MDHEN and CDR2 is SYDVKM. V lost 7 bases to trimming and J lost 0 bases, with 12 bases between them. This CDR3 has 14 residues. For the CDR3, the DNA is TGTGCCAGCATTACAGGTTCTCCTAACTATGGCTACACCTTC. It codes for CASITGSPNYGYTF.

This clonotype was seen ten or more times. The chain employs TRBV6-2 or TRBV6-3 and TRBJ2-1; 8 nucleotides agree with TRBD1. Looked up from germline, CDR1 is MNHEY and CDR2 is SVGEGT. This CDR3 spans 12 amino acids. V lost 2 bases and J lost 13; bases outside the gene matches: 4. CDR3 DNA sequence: TGTGCCAGCAGTTACCCCGGACAGGGACAGTTCTTC. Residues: CASSYPGQGQFF.

This CDR3 is CASSEGGGIDQPQHF. The CDR3 DNA follows: TGTGCCAGCAGTGAGGGTGGTGGGATTGATCAGCCCCAGCATTTT. This chain links TRBV2 with TRBJ1-5; D ambiguous. CDR3 size: 15 residues. V gave up 3 bases and J gave up 5 bases, with 14 bases separating them. Germline V gene data show CDR1 as SNHLY and CDR2 as FYNNEI.

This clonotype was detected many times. CDR3 sequence: CASSLDLAKLETQYF. The CDR3 bases are TGTGCCAGCAGCTTAGATCTAGCGAAGTTGGAGACCCAGTACTTC. V is TRBV7-9 and J is TRBJ2-5; TRBD2 might be the D (6 bases). Germline-derived CDR1 and CDR2 are SEHNR and FQNEAQ (reference sequence). V gave up 1 base and J gave up 5 bases, with 14 bases separating them. This CDR3 contains 15 residues. Full variable domain (remainder filled in from reference TRBV7-9 and TRBJ2-5): DTGVSQNPRHKITKRGQNVTFRCDPISEHNRLYWYRQTLGQGPEFLTYFQNEAQLEKSRLLSDRFSAERPKGSFSTLEIQRTEQGDSAMYLCASSLDLAKLETQYFGPGTRLLVL.

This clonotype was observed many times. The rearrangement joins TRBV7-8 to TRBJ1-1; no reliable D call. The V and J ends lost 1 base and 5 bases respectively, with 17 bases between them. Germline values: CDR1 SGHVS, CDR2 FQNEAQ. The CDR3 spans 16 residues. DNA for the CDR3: TGTGCCAGCAGCTTAGTCGCCCTTTTTGGGAAGACTGAAGCTTTCTTT. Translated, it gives CASSLVALFGKTEAFF.

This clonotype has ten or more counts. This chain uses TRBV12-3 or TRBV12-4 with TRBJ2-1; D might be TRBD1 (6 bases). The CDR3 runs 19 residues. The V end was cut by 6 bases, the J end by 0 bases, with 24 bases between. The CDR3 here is CASSLGLDSQLSSYNEQFF. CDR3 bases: TGTGCCAGCAGCTTGGGGCTGGACAGTCAATTAAGCTCCTACAATGAGCAGTTCTTC.

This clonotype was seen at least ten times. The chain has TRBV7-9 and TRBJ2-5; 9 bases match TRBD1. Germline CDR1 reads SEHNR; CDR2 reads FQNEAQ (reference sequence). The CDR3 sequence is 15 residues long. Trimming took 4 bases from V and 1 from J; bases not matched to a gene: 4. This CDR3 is CASSWDRAPQETQYF. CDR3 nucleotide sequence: TGTGCCAGCAGCTGGGACAGGGCACCCCAAGAGACCCAGTACTTC.

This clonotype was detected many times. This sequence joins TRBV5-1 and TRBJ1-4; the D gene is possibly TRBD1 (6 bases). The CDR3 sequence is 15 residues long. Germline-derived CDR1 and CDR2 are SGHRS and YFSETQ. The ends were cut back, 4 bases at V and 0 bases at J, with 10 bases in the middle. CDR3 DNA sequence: TGCGCCAGCAGCCCAGGGGTTACAACTAATGAAAAACTGTTTTTT. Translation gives CASSPGVTTNEKLFF.

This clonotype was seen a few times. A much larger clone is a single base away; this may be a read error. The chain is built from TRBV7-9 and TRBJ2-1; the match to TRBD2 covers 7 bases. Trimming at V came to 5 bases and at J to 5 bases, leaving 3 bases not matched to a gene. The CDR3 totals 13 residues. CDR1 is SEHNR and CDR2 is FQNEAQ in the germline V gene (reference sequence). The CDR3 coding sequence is TGTGCCAGCAGCGGGAGGGTTCACAATGAGCAGTTCTTC. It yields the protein CASSGRVHNEQFF. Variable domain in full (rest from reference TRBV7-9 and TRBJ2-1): DTGVSQNPRHKITKRGQNVTFRCDPISEHNRLYWYRQTLGQGPEFLTYFQNEAQLEKSRLLSDRFSAERPKGSFSTLEIQRTEQGDSAMYLCASSGRVHNEQFFGPGTRLTVL.

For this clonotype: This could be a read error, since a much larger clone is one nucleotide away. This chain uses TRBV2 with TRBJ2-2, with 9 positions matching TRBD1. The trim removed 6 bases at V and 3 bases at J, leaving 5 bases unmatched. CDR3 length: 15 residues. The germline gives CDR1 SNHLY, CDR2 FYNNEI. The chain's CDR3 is CASSQQGAHTGELFF. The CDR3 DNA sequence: TGTGCCAGCAGCCAACAGGGGGCTCACACCGGGGAGCTGTTTTTT.

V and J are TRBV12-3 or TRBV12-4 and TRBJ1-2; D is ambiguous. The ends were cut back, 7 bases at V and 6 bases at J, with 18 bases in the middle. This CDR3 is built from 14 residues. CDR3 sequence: CASNGRKVPHGYTF. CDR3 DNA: TGTGCCAGCAATGGGAGGAAGGTCCCGCATGGCTACACCTTC.

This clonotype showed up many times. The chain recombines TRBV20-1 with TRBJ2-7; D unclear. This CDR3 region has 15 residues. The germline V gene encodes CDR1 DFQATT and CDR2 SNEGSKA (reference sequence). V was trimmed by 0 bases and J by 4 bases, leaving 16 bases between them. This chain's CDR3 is CSARERPAVVYEQYF. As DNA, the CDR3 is TGCAGTGCTAGAGAAAGGCCAGCCGTCGTTTACGAGCAGTACTTC.

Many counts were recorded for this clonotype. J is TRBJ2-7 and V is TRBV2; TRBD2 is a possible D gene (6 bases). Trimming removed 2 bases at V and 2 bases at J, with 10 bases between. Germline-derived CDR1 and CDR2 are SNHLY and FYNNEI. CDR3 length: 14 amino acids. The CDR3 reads CASSELRGTYEQYF. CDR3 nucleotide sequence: TGTGCCAGCAGTGAACTGCGGGGCACCTACGAGCAGTACTTC.